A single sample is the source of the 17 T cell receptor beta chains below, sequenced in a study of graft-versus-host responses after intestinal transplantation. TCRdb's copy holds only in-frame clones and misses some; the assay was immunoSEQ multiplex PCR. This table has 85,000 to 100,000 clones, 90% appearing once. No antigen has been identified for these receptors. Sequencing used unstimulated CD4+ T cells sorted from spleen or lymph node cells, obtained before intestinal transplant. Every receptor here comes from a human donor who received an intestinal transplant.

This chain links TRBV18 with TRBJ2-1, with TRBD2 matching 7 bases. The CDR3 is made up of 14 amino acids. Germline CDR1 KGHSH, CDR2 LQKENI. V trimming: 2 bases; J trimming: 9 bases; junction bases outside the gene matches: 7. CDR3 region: CASSPTSEGSEQFF. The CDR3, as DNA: TGTGCCAGCTCACCAACTAGCGAGGGTTCTGAGCAGTTCTTC.

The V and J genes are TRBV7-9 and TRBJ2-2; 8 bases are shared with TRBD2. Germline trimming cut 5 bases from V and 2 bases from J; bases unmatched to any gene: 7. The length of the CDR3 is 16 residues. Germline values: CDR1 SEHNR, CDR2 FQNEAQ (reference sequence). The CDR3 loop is CASSVTSGGNTGELFF. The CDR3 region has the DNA TGTGCCAGCAGCGTGACGAGCGGGGGAAACACCGGGGAGCTGTTTTTT.

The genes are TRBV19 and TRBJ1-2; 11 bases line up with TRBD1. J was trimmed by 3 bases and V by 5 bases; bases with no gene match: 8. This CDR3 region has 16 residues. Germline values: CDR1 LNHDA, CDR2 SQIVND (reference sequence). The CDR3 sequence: CASSARTGGAYYGYTF. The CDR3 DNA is TGTGCCAGTAGTGCCCGGACAGGGGGCGCTTACTATGGCTACACCTTC.

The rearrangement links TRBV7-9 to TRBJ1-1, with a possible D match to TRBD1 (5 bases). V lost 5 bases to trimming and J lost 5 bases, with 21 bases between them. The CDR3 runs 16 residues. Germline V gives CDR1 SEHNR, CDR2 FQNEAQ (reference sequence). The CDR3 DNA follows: TGTGCCAGCAGCCTAGTTAACGGGGGATGGGGGACTGAAGCTTTCTTT. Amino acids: CASSLVNGGWGTEAFF.

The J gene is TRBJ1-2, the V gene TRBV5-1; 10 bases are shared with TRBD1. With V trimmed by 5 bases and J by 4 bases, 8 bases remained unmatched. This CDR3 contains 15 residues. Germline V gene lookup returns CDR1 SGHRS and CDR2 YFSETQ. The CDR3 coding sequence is TGCGCCAGCAGTCTAGACAGGGGGCATGGCTATGGCTACACCTTC. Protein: CASSLDRGHGYGYTF.

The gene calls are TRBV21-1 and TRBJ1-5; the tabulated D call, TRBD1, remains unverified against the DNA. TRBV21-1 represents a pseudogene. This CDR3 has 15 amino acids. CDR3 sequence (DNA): TGTGCCAGCAGCAGGGGCAGGGTCCCCCCTCAGCCCCAGCATTTT. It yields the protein CASSRGRVPPQPQHF.

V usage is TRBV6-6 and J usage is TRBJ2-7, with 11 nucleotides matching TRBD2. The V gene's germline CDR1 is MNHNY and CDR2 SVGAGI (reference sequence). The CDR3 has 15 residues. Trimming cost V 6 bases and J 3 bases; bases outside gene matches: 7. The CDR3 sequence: CASRPYGTSGYEQYF. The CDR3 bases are TGTGCCAGCAGACCCTACGGGACTAGCGGCTACGAGCAGTACTTC.

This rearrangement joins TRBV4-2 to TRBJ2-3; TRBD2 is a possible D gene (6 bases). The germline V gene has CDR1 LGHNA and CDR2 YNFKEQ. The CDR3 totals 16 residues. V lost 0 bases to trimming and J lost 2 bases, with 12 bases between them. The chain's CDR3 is CASSQEAGGLTDTQYF. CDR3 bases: TGTGCCAGCAGCCAAGAGGCAGGAGGGCTCACAGATACGCAGTATTTT.

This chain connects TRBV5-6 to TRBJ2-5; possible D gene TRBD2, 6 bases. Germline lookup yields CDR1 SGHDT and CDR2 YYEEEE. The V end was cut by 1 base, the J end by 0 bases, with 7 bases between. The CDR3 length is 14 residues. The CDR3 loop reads CASSLPGDQETQYF. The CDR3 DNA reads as TGTGCCAGCAGCTTGCCGGGGGACCAAGAGACCCAGTACTTC.

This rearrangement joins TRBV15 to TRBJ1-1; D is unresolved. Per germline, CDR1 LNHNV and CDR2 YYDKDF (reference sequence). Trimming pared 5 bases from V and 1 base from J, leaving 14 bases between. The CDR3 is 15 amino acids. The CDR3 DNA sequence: TGTGCCACCAGCTCACCCGGTGAGGGGAACACTGAAGCTTTCTTT. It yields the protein CATSSPGEGNTEAFF. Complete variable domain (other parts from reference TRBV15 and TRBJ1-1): DAMVIQNPRYQVTQFGKPVTLSCSQTLNHNVMYWYQQKSSQAPKLLFHYYDKDFNNEADTPDNFQSRRPNTSFCFLDIRSPGLGDTAMYLCATSSPGEGNTEAFFGQGTRLTVV.

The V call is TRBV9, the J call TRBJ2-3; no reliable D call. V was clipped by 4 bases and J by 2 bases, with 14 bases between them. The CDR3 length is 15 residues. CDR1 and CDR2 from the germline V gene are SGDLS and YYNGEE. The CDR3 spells CASSRGRRDTDTQYF. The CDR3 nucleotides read TGTGCCAGCAGCCGCGGCCGTAGAGACACAGATACGCAGTATTTT.

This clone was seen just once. The CDR3 sequence: CASRPSGGLGNEQYF. The CDR3 DNA reads as TGTGCCAGCAGACCCTCCGGAGGGTTGGGGAACGAGCAGTACTTC. The chain employs TRBV6-5 and TRBJ2-7, with D perhaps TRBD2 (6 bases). Germline V gene sequence: CDR1 MNHEY, CDR2 SVGAGI. Trimming cost V 6 bases and J 5 bases, with 20 bases left between them. This CDR3 is built from 15 residues.

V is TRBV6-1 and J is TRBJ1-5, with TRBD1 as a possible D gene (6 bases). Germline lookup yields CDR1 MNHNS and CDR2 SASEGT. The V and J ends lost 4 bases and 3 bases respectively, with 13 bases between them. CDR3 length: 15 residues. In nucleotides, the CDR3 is TGTGCCAGCAGTGCGGGGGGGGGCTCCAATCAGCCCCAGCATTTT. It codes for CASSAGGGSNQPQHF.

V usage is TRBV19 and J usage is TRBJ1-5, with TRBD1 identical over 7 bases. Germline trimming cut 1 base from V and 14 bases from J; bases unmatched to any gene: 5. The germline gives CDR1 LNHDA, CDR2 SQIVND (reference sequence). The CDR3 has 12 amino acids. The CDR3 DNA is TGTGCCAGTAGTATAGGACAGGGAGGAAAGCATTTT. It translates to CASSIGQGGKHF.

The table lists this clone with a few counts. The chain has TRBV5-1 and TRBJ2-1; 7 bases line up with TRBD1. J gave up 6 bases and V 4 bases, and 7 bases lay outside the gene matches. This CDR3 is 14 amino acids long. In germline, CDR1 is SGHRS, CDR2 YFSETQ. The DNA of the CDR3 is TGCGCCAGCAGCCTCCTAGGACAGGTCAATGAGCAGTTCTTC. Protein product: CASSLLGQVNEQFF.

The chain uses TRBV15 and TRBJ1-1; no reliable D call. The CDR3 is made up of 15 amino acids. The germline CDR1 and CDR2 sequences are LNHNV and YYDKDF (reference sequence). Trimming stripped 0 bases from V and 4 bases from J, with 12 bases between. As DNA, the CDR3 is TGTGCCACCAGCAGAGATTGGTCGGGTTCCACTGAAGCTTTCTTT. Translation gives CATSRDWSGSTEAFF.

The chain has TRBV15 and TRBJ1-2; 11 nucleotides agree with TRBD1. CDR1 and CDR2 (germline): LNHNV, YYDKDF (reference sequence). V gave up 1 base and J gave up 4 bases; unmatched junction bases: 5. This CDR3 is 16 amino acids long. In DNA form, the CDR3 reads TGTGCCACCAGCAGAGCGGGGACAGGGGGGGTCTATGGCTACACCTTC. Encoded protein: CATSRAGTGGVYGYTF.